This TCR beta chain appears in the sequencing data of a study of T cell responses to AZD1222 COVID-19 vaccine. Method: immunoSEQ multiplex PCR; TCRdb's copy keeps in-frame clones and lacks some. In the table there are under 200,000 clones, around 93% of which are singletons. Turning to this clone: Its specificity is unknown.

Trimming removed 1 base from V and 7 bases from J, with 10 bases in between. This CDR3 contains 13 residues. In germline, CDR1 is SGHTA, CDR2 FQGNSA. Study findings and constraints: Most donors were white British and more were female, and clonal diversity was possibly underestimated. No day 14 peak samples; only post-peak repertoires were characterized.

The TCR originated in an adult in good health. The sequencing used peripheral blood, collected on day 0 of AZD1222 vaccination. This chain uses TRBV7-2 with TRBJ1-2; D remains unclear. The CDR3 reads CASSLGYGGGYTF. The CDR3 bases are TGTGCCAGCAGCTTAGGGTATGGCGGTGGCTACACCTTC.